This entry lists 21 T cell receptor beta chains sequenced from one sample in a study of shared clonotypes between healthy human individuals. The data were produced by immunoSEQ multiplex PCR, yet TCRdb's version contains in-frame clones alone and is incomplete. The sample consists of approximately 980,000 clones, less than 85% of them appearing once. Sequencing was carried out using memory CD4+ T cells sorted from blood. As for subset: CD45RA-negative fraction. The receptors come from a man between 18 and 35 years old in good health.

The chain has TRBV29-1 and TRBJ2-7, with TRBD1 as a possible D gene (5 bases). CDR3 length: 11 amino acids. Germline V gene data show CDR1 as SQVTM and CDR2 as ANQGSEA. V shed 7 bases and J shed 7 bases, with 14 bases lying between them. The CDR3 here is CSGWASGEQYF. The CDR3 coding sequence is TGCAGCGGTTGGGCCTCAGGGGAGCAGTACTTC.

The CDR3 is CAWSDPGTAVRISLHF. CDR3 nucleotide sequence: TGTGCCTGGAGTGACCCCGGGACGGCCGTAAGAATATCCCTCCACTTT. The chain employs TRBV30 and TRBJ1-6; D is perhaps TRBD1 (5 bases). V lost 1 base to trimming and J lost 14 bases, with 24 bases between them. This CDR3 comprises 16 residues. Germline V gene data show CDR1 as GTSNPN and CDR2 as SVGIG (reference sequence). The variable domain in full, completed from reference TRBV30 and TRBJ1-6, reads SQTIHQWPATLVQPVGSPLSLECTVEGTSNPNLYWYRQAAGRGLQLLFYSVGIGQISSEVPQNLSASRPQDRQFILSSKKLLLSDSGFYLCAWSDPGTAVRISLHFGNGTRLTVT.

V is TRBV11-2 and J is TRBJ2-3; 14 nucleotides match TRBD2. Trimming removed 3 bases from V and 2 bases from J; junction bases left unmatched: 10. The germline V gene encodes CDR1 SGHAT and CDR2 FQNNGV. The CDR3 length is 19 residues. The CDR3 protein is CASSFSGLAGVPFTDTQYF. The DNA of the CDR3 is TGTGCCAGCAGCTTTTCGGGACTAGCGGGAGTCCCGTTCACAGATACGCAGTATTTT. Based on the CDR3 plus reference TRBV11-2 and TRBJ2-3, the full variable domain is EAGVAQSPRYKIIEKRQSVAFWCNPISGHATLYWYQQILGQGPKLLIQFQNNGVVDDSQLPKDRFSAERLKGVDSTLKIQPAKLEDSAVYLCASSFSGLAGVPFTDTQYFGPGTRLTVL.

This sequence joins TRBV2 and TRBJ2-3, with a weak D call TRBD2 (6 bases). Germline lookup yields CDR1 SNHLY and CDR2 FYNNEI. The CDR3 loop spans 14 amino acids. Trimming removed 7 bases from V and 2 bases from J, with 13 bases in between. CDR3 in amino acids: CASTRRVTTDTQYF. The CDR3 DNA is TGTGCCAGCACTCGGAGGGTCACCACAGATACGCAGTATTTT.

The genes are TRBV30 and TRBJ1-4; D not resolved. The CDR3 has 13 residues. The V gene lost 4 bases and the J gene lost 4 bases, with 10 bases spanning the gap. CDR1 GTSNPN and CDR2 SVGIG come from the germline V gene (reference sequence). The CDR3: CAWNQGYNEKLFF. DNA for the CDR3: TGTGCCTGGAACCAAGGTTATAATGAAAAACTGTTTTTT.

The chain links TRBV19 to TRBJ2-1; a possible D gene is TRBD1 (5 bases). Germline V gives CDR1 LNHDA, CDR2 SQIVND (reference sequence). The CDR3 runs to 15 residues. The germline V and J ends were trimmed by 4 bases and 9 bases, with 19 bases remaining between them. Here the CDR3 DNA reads TGTGCCAGTAGTACTAACCCTGGGGCCCTTGGTGAGCAGTTCTTC. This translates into CASSTNPGALGEQFF.

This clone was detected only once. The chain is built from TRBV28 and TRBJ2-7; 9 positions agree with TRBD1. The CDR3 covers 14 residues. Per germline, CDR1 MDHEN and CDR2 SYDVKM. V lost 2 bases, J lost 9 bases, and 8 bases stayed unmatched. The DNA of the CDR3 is TGTGCCAGCAGTTTAGGGGACAGGGTATCCCCGCAGTACTTC. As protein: CASSLGDRVSPQYF. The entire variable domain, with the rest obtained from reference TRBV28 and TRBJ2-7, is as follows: DVKVTQSSRYLVKRTGEKVFLECVQDMDHENMFWYRQDPGLGLRLIYFSYDVKMKEKGDIPEGYSVSREKKERFSLILESASTNQTSMYLCASSLGDRVSPQYFGPGTRLTVT.

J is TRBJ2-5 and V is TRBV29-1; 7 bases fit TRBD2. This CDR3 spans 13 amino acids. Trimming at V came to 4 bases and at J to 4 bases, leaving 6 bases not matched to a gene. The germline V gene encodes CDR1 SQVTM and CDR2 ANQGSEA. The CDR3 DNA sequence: TGCAGCGTTGTAAGCGGGATGCGAGAGACCCAGTACTTC. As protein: CSVVSGMRETQYF.

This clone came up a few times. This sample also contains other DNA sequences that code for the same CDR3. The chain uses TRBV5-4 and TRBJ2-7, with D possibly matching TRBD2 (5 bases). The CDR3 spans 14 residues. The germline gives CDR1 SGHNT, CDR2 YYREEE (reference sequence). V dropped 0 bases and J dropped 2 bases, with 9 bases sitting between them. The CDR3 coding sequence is TGTGCCAGCAGCTTGGCCGAGGGCGCCTACGAGCAGTACTTC. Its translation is CASSLAEGAYEQYF.

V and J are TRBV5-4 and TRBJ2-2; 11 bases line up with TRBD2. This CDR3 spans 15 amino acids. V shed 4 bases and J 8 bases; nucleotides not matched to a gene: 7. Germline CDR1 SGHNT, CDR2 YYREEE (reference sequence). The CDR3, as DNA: TGTGCCAGCAGCCTGGGACTAGCGGACTTGGGGGAGCTGTTTTTT. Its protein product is CASSLGLADLGELFF.

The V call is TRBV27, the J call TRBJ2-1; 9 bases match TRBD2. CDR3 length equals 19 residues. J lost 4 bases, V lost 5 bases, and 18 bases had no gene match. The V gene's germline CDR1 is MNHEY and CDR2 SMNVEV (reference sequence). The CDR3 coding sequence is TGTGCCAGCAGTCCTCAATTTGGGACTAGCCGTCCCGATTACAATGAGCAGTTCTTC. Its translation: CASSPQFGTSRPDYNEQFF.

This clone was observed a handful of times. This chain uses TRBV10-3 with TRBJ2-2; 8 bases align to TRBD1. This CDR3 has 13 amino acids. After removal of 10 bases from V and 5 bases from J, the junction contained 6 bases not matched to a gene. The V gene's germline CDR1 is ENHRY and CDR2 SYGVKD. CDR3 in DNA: TGTGCCACGGACAGGGCTGGGACCGGGGAGCTGTTTTTT. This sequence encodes CATDRAGTGELFF.

CDR3 bases: TGTGCCAGCAGCCGGGACATCAGCAATCAGCCCCAGCATTTT. Its protein is CASSRDISNQPQHF. V gene TRBV6-5 combines with J gene TRBJ1-5; TRBD1 is a possible D gene (6 bases). Trimming took 6 bases from V and 1 from J, leaving 10 bases between them. There are 14 residues in the CDR3. In germline, CDR1 is MNHEY, CDR2 SVGAGI.

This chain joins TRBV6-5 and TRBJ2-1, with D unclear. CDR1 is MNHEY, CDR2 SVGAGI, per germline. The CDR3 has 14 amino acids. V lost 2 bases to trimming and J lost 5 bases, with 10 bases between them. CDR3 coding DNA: TGTGCCAGCAGTTACGCACAAGGGAACAATGAGCAGTTCTTC. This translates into CASSYAQGNNEQFF.

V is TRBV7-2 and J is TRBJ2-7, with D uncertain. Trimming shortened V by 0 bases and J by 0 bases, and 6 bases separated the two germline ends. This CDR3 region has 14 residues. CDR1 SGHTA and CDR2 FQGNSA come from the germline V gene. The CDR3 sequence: CASSLAFSSYEQYF. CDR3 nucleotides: TGTGCCAGCAGCTTAGCCTTTAGCTCCTACGAGCAGTACTTC. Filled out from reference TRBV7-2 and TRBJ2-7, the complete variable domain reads GAGVSQSPSNKVTEKGKDVELRCDPISGHTALYWYRQSLGQGLEFLIYFQGNSAPDKSGLPSDRFSAERTGGSVSTLTIQRTQQEDSAVYLCASSLAFSSYEQYFGPGTRLTVT.

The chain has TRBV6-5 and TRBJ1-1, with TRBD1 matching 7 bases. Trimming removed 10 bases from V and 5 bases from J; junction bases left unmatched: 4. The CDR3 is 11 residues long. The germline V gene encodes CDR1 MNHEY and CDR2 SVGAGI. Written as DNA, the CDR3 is TGTGCCACCAACAGGGGAACTGAAGCTTTCTTT. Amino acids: CATNRGTEAFF.

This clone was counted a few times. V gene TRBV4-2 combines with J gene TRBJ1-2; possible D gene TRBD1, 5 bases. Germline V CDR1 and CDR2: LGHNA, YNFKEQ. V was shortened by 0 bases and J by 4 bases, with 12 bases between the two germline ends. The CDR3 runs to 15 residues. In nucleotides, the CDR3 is TGTGCCAGCAGCCAAGAAGGGTTCGGGGCCTATGGCTACACCTTC. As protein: CASSQEGFGAYGYTF.

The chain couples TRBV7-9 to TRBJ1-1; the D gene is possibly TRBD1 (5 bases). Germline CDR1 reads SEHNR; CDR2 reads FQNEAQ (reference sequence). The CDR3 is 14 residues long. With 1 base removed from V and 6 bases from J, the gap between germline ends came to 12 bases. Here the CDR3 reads CASSLEQGRAEAFF. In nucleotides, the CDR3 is TGTGCCAGCAGCTTAGAGCAGGGACGGGCTGAAGCTTTCTTT.

The CDR3 reads CASSSPVGQDTQYF. The CDR3 DNA is TGTGCCAGCAGTTCCCCGGTGGGGCAGGATACGCAGTATTTT. This rearrangement joins TRBV7-9 to TRBJ2-3, with TRBD1 as a possible D gene (5 bases). CDR3 length: 14 residues. The germline CDR1 and CDR2 sequences are SEHNR and FQNEAQ (reference sequence). Trimming left V 6 bases short and J 6 bases short, with 16 bases between.

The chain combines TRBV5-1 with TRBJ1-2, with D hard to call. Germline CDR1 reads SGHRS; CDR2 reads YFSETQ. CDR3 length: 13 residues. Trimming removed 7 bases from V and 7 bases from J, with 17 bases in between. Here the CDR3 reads CASSTAGSFGYTF. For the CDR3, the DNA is TGCGCCAGCTCAACTGCAGGCAGCTTTGGCTACACCTTC.

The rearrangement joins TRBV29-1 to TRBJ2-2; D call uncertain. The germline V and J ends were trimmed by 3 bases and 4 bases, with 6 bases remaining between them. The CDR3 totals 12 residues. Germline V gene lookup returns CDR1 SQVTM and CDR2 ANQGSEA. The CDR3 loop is CSVDGVTGELFF. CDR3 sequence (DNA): TGCAGCGTTGATGGGGTCACCGGGGAGCTGTTTTTT.